This TCR beta chain was sequenced for a study of shared clonotypes between healthy human individuals. Study background: The cohort comprised a couple of women and a few men. Their ages spanned 18 to 49 years. Per donor, three plates held CD4 naive cells, three held CD4 memory, two held CD8 naive and one held CD8 memory. Study results and caveats: A reduction in generation probabilities was seen for non-shared clonotypes relative to those shared by all four donors.

Assay: immunoSEQ multiplex PCR; the TCRdb copy retains only in-frame clones and omits some. The table lists a few hundred thousand clones, around 97% of them singletons. Worth noting for this clone: No antigen is known for it.

Germline CDR1 reads SGHDN; CDR2 reads FVKESK. V shed 4 bases, J shed 1 base, and the junction held 3 bases outside the gene matches. The CDR3 consists of 15 residues. Healthy HIV-negative adults with no recent acute infections or vaccinations were recruited as donors. This TCR was sampled from a woman in her 30s in good health. The chain joins TRBV14 to TRBJ1-4, with 7 bases fitting TRBD1. Sequenced input: naive CD4+ T cells sorted from blood. Noted subset: CD45RA+ positively selected. The CDR3 reads CASSPRQGTNEKLFF. The CDR3 coding sequence is TGTGCCAGCAGCCCCCGACAGGGAACTAATGAAAAACTGTTTTTT.